The T cell receptor beta chain described here comes from a study of T cells in Graves' hyperthyroidism and ophthalmopathy. The investigators amplified TCR beta CDR3 regions from RNA transcripts. The HTBI set primed first-round TCR CDR3 RT-PCR. MiXCR, applied by TCRdb to the multiplex PCR reads, yields one record per CDR3 protein. The sample has 500,000 to 600,000 distinct CDR3 sequences, roughly 21% seen once. The sample holds many counts of this clonotype. Trimming took 7 bases from V and 5 from J, leaving 18 bases between them. The CDR3 covers 15 residues. Researchers barred patients who had uncontrolled infection, other autoimmune disease, pregnancy or lactation.

The sequencing input was blood. The chain couples TRBV12-3 or TRBV12-4 to TRBJ2-1; TRBD2 is a possible D gene (5 bases). The TCR sequence derives from a man aged 40-50 years with Graves' ophthalmopathy. The DNA of the CDR3 is TGTGCCAGCACCCCGGCGGGCCTAGCCAACAATGAGCAGTTCTTC. Encoded protein: CASTPAGLANNEQFF.